These 24 T cell receptor beta chains share one sample of origin, sequenced in a study of T cell changes during pregnancy in multiple sclerosis. Measured with immunoSEQ multiplex PCR; TCRdb has only the in-frame clones, and not every one. Of about 70,000 clones detected, about nine tenths appear once; the ten largest clones hold over 2%. This specimen was peripheral blood, taken in the first trimester of pregnancy. These receptors all come from a female donor with multiple sclerosis, enrolled in a pregnancy study.

This sequence joins TRBV7-8 and TRBJ1-1; weak D call: TRBD1 (5 bases). The V end was cut by 2 bases, the J end by 4 bases, with 8 bases between. The CDR3 spans 13 residues. Germline CDR1 SGHVS, CDR2 FQNEAQ. The CDR3 loop is CASSLQGGTEAFF. In DNA, the CDR3 is TGTGCCAGCAGCTTACAGGGCGGCACTGAAGCTTTCTTT.

CDR3 DNA sequence: TGCGCCAGCAGCCAAGATCTGGAGGTCCTCGCTGAAGCTTTCTTT. Amino acid sequence: CASSQDLEVLAEAFF. The rearrangement links TRBV4-1 to TRBJ1-1; no reliable D call. Germline V gives CDR1 MGHRA, CDR2 YSYEKL. The V end was cut by 0 bases, the J end by 6 bases, with 14 bases between. There are 15 residues in the CDR3.

The V call is TRBV7-9, the J call TRBJ1-4, with D tentatively TRBD1 (6 bases). V gave up 2 bases and J gave up 4 bases, with 14 bases separating them. From germline, CDR1 is SEHNR and CDR2 FQNEAQ (reference sequence). The CDR3 is 16 residues long. The CDR3 DNA sequence: TGTGCCAGCAGCTTAAGACCGACAGGAAATAATGAAAAACTGTTTTTT. Protein sequence: CASSLRPTGNNEKLFF. Together with reference TRBV7-9 and TRBJ1-4, the CDR3 gives the full variable domain: DTGVSQNPRHKITKRGQNVTFRCDPISEHNRLYWYRQTLGQGPEFLTYFQNEAQLEKSRLLSDRFSAERPKGSFSTLEIQRTEQGDSAMYLCASSLRPTGNNEKLFFGSGTQLSVL.

This clone was recorded once. This chain uses TRBV5-1 with TRBJ1-2; D might be TRBD1 (6 bases). Germline CDR1 and CDR2: SGHRS and YFSETQ. The CDR3 loop spans 14 amino acids. V gave up 3 bases and J gave up 7 bases, with 16 bases separating them. The CDR3 DNA is TGCGCCAGCAGCTGGGGGGCGGGGGAAAGTGGCTACACCTTC. It encodes CASSWGAGESGYTF.

The gene calls are TRBV25-1 and TRBJ2-7; weak D call: TRBD1 (6 bases). Trimming left V 1 base short and J 3 bases short, with 10 bases between. CDR1 and CDR2 from the germline V gene are MGHDK and SYGVNS. The CDR3 sequence is 14 residues long. CDR3 sequence reads: CASSEWGQDYEQYF. The CDR3 DNA reads TGTGCCAGCAGTGAATGGGGGCAGGACTACGAGCAGTACTTC.

The CDR3 protein is CASSQEGLGANTEAFF. The CDR3 region has the DNA TGCGCCAGCAGCCAAGAAGGTCTCGGAGCCAACACTGAAGCTTTCTTT. The chain joins TRBV4-1 to TRBJ1-1; D remains unclear. The V gene lost 0 bases and the J gene lost 2 bases, with 13 bases spanning the gap. Germline V gene lookup returns CDR1 MGHRA and CDR2 YSYEKL. The CDR3 extends over 16 amino acids.

The DNA for the CDR3 is TGTGCCAGCAGCGGGGCAACGGGACAGGGCCCTGGAAACACCATATATTTT. Translated, it gives CASSGATGQGPGNTIYF. The chain employs TRBV9 and TRBJ1-3; 9 bases align to TRBD1. J lost 2 bases, V lost 3 bases, and 9 bases had no gene match. This CDR3 contains 17 residues. Germline lookup yields CDR1 SGDLS and CDR2 YYNGEE. Combining the CDR3 with reference TRBV9 and TRBJ1-3 gives the whole variable domain DSGVTQTPKHLITATGQRVTLRCSPRSGDLSVYWYQQSLDQGLQFLIQYYNGEERAKGNILERFSAQQFPDLHSELNLSSLELGDSALYFCASSGATGQGPGNTIYFGEGSWLTVV.

The CDR3 DNA is TGTGCCAGCAGCCAGCGCGGACTAGCGAACGGGGAGCTGTTTTTT. Translated, it gives CASSQRGLANGELFF. The chain has TRBV6-1 and TRBJ2-2, with 9 bases identical to TRBD2. After removal of 6 bases from V and 7 bases from J, the junction contained 9 bases not matched to a gene. Germline V gene lookup returns CDR1 MNHNS and CDR2 SASEGT. The CDR3 sequence is 15 residues long.

The chain uses TRBV27 and TRBJ2-7; D gene uncertain. Trimming stripped 0 bases from V and 4 bases from J, with 13 bases between. The germline CDR1 and CDR2 sequences are MNHEY and SMNVEV (reference sequence). This CDR3 comprises 15 residues. CDR3 coding DNA: TGTGCCAGCAGTTTATCGCTTAGCCGGTTGTACGAGCAGTACTTC. It codes for CASSLSLSRLYEQYF.

The CDR3: CASSGGGQGWTGELFF. In DNA form, the CDR3 reads TGTGCCAGCAGCGGAGGGGGACAGGGGTGGACCGGGGAGCTGTTTTTT. This sequence joins TRBV5-6 and TRBJ2-2; 10 bases are a match to TRBD1. Looked up from germline, CDR1 is SGHDT and CDR2 is YYEEEE. V trimming: 4 bases; J trimming: 5 bases; junction bases outside the gene matches: 8. This CDR3 has 16 residues.

The rearrangement joins TRBV6-1 to TRBJ2-5, with D possibly matching TRBD2 (5 bases). The CDR3 contains 11 residues. Germline assignment: CDR1 MNHNS and CDR2 SASEGT. With 4 bases removed from V and 7 bases from J, the gap between germline ends came to 7 bases. The CDR3 bases are TGTGCCAGCAGTGGAGAGGGGACCCAGTACTTC. Protein product: CASSGEGTQYF.

This clone is a singleton in its sample. V is TRBV29-1 and J is TRBJ1-1; D perhaps matches TRBD1 (5 bases). Germline-derived CDR1 and CDR2 are SQVTM and ANQGSEA. The CDR3 is 13 amino acids. Trimming pared 6 bases from V and 4 bases from J, leaving 15 bases between. The CDR3 DNA is TGCAGCGTCGCTAACGGGGGTATCACTGAAGCTTTCTTT. Its protein product is CSVANGGITEAFF.

The rearrangement uses TRBV10-3 and TRBJ2-1; 7 bases fit TRBD2. Trimming took 0 bases from V and 9 from J; bases not matched to a gene: 8. The germline CDR1 and CDR2 sequences are ENHRY and SYGVKD. The CDR3 is 15 amino acids. The DNA of the CDR3 is TGTGCCATCAGTGAGTCAACGATGGGGGAGGGTGAGCAGTTCTTC. Translated, it gives CAISESTMGEGEQFF.

This chain links TRBV19 with TRBJ1-5; TRBD1 matches at 7 bases. The CDR3 consists of 14 residues. Germline assignment: CDR1 LNHDA and CDR2 SQIVND (reference sequence). The V and J ends lost 5 bases and 6 bases, in that order; junction bases with no gene match: 7. This chain's CDR3 is CASSPRTGVQPQHF. CDR3 nucleotide sequence: TGTGCCAGTAGTCCGAGAACAGGGGTTCAGCCCCAGCATTTT.

The V gene is TRBV2, the J gene TRBJ2-1; 10 bases fit TRBD2. Germline V gene sequence: CDR1 SNHLY, CDR2 FYNNEI. With 7 bases clipped from V and 4 bases from J, the junction kept 4 bases outside the gene matches. CDR3 size: 14 residues. As DNA, the CDR3 is TGTGCCAGCACTCTAGCGGGGGAATACAATGAGCAGTTCTTC. Translated: CASTLAGEYNEQFF.

The chain combines TRBV10-3 with TRBJ1-5; 8 bases agree with TRBD1. This CDR3 is built from 14 residues. The V segment lost 4 bases and the J segment 1 base; nucleotides outside the gene matches: 0. The germline V gene has CDR1 ENHRY and CDR2 SYGVKD. The CDR3 bases are TGTGCCATCAGTGGGGACAGGAGCAATCAGCCCCAGCATTTT. Amino acids: CAISGDRSNQPQHF.

V usage is TRBV19 and J usage is TRBJ2-7; 12 positions match TRBD2. CDR1 is LNHDA, CDR2 SQIVND, per germline (reference sequence). With 5 bases clipped from V and 3 bases from J, the junction kept 5 bases outside the gene matches. The CDR3 covers 15 residues. CDR3 DNA: TGTGCCAGTAGTCCTCGGACTAGCGGGGACTACGAGCAGTACTTC. This encodes CASSPRTSGDYEQYF.

The V gene is TRBV6-1, the J gene TRBJ1-6, with D possibly being TRBD1 (5 bases). Trimming removed 8 bases from V and 5 bases from J, with 10 bases in between. From germline, CDR1 is MNHNS and CDR2 SASEGT. CDR3 length: 13 amino acids. Here the CDR3 DNA reads TGTGCCAGCCTCGTGGACAATAATTCACCCCTCCACTTT. Encoded protein: CASLVDNNSPLHF.

V is TRBV28 and J is TRBJ1-1, with 7 bases lining up with TRBD1. The CDR3 is 13 amino acids. The V and J ends lost 6 bases and 5 bases, in that order; junction bases with no gene match: 6. Germline assignment: CDR1 MDHEN and CDR2 SYDVKM. CDR3: CASSQGQPTEAFF. DNA for the CDR3: TGTGCCAGCAGCCAGGGACAGCCGACTGAAGCTTTCTTT.

This rearrangement joins TRBV10-3 to TRBJ2-5; TRBD1 matches 9 bases. The germline CDR1 and CDR2 sequences are ENHRY and SYGVKD. The CDR3 loop spans 14 amino acids. Trimming at V came to 6 bases and at J to 7 bases, leaving 9 bases not matched to a gene. CDR3 region: CAIRAGQGFATQYF. CDR3 nucleotide sequence: TGTGCCATCAGAGCGGGACAGGGCTTTGCGACCCAGTACTTC.

The J gene is TRBJ2-1, the V gene TRBV5-1; 8 bases fit TRBD1. Looked up from germline, CDR1 is SGHRS and CDR2 is YFSETQ. CDR3 length: 15 residues. Trimming cost V 0 bases and J 5 bases; bases outside gene matches: 4. The CDR3 loop is CASSLEGTGNNEQFF. For the CDR3, the DNA is TGCGCCAGCAGCTTGGAAGGGACAGGCAACAATGAGCAGTTCTTC.

V usage is TRBV6-6 and J usage is TRBJ1-3; no clear D gene. The CDR3 consists of 15 residues. Trimming removed 10 bases from V and 0 bases from J, with 16 bases in between. Germline V gene lookup returns CDR1 MNHNY and CDR2 SVGAGI (reference sequence). The CDR3 loop is CATTSRGDSGNTIYF. The CDR3 DNA follows: TGTGCCACGACTAGCCGCGGAGACTCTGGAAACACCATATATTTT.

The chain recombines TRBV27 with TRBJ2-5; the match to TRBD2 covers 12 bases. The J call may be incorrect, as the DNA end agrees better with TRBJ2-7. This CDR3 is built from 15 residues. The germline V gene has CDR1 MNHEY and CDR2 SMNVEV (reference sequence). The CDR3 DNA sequence: TGTGCCAGCAGTCAGGGACTAGCGGGCTCCTACGAGCAGTACTTC. It codes for CASSQGLAGSYEQYF.

The V gene is TRBV6-5, the J gene TRBJ1-4; D ambiguous. The germline gives CDR1 MNHEY, CDR2 SVGAGI. Trimming pared 2 bases from V and 0 bases from J, leaving 7 bases between. The CDR3 covers 15 residues. Here the CDR3 reads CASSYMAATNEKLFF. In DNA, the CDR3 is TGTGCCAGCAGTTACATGGCAGCAACTAATGAAAAACTGTTTTTT.